This T cell receptor (beta chain) derives from a study of T-cell memory formation after mild COVID-19. At the level of the study: TCR clusters were largely donor specific.

Libraries for TCRalpha and TCRbeta carried sample barcodes and unique molecular identifiers via 5'RACE. TCRdb independently ran MiXCR on the 5' RACE reads; one entry per CDR3 protein. Of almost 550,000 distinct CDR3 sequences listed, roughly 22% are singletons. CDR1 and CDR2 (germline): MDHEN, SYDVKM. This CDR3 region has 14 residues. With V trimmed by 5 bases and J by 5 bases, 6 bases remained unmatched. Whole-study results and caveats: Among clones contracting day 15 to 85, CD4/CD8 was balanced, whereas later expanders leaned CD4+.

This clonotype was counted a few times. Antigen unknown. Material for sequencing was PBMCs or a T cell subset sorted from them (not recorded which). The receptor's source is an adult woman who had mild COVID-19 (a few samples of this study predate the infection). Cell type and time point are not known. This chain links TRBV28 with TRBJ2-3; 8 bases align to TRBD1. The CDR3 coding sequence is TGTGCCAGCAGTGACGGGACAGGTGTAGATACGCAGTATTTT. Its translation: CASSDGTGVDTQYF.